The rows below give T cell receptor beta chains drawn from one sample of a study of glioma-infiltrating T cells. TCRdb used MiXCR to reprocess the multiplex PCR reads, holding one entry per CDR3 protein. The table shows about 110,000 distinct CDR3 sequences, with about 25% occurring only once. The sample was glioma tissue, nonneoplastic brain tissue, or PBMCs (not recorded which). The receptor source for this set is a human donor with low-grade glioma or glioblastoma, undergoing nonglioma brain surgery, or in good health (not recorded which). Each CDR3 is given without its conserved first and last residue.

13	TRBV27	DSSLLAGGTDTQY
10	TRBV20-1	SATQGAGELF
13	TRBV7-2	ASSLHHTDQETQY
11	TRBV2	ASSYQLNTEAF
12	TRBV19	ASRPSGRTDTQY
14	TRBV7-9	ASNPRLAGAYNEQF
13	TRBV3-1	ASSQAIGGTTEAF
13	TRBV25-1	ASSEGGGQLYVYT
14	TRBV11-1	ASSLGQGMNQETQY
13	TRBV2	ASSENRGGTDTQY
13	TRBV27	ASSLWQAVTDTHY
13	TRBV2	ASSDYGLKTEKLF
9	TRBV19	ASSIRETQY
11	TRBV20-1	SALQGKGTEAF
8	TRBV29-1	SAHTTGYT
14	TRBV4-3	ASSPLRPGNQETQY
12	TRBV7-2	ASSLGPAPYEQH
12	TRBV7-2	ASSSNSGYTEAF
10	TRBV20-1	SATEGSTEAF
10	TRBV6-6	ASSYFQETQY
12	TRBV7-3	ASSFAGRQETQY
12	TRBV27	ASRLAGSNTKAF
12	TRBV19	ASQDRGGYTEAF
12	TRBV5-1	ASSWDSSAGELF
10	TRBV27	ASSRLASPLH
15	TRBV27	ASSSAGLAGIINEQF
13	TRBV19	ATSWTSEMLEAQY
13	TRBV9	ASSGGTSGPYEQY
18	TRBV4-1	ASSQDPRQGAFGSNQPQH
12	TRBV7-9	ASSLTAMNTEAF
14	TRBV3-1	ASSHIGTGFFNEQF
14	TRBV27	ASSHGQGWDHYGYT
12	TRBV14	ASSQDLGPGELF
11	TRBV11-3	ASSLAAGNTIY
12	TRBV6-2/TRBV6-3	VSRMGQINTEAF
16	TRBV6-4	ASSASGKAGSSYNEQF
13	TRBV29-1	SVDGSGPLPDEQF
10	TRBV29-1	SVRPSQETQY
14	TRBV4-2	ASREGETSYSSPLH
13	TRBV6-5	ASSSLRQGQETQY
13	TRBV7-2	ASSDQGTGAEKLF
11	TRBV19	ASSGGPRDTQF
9	TRBV11-1	ASSLIRDQF
16	TRBV4-2	ASSQVGAGQPSLGEQF
11	TRBV27	AHAQGSDNEQF
16	TRBV18	ASSPSQGTGEGENIQF
15	TRBV6-5	ASSYSMGSNSGNTIY
11	TRBV7-2	ASSPWTPYEQY
12	TRBV20-1	SARDRCSFYGYT